This T cell receptor (beta chain) was recovered during a study of blood T cell repertoires in COVID-19. Looked up from germline, CDR1 is WNHNN and CDR2 is SYGVQD (reference sequence). Trimming removed 9 bases from V and 2 bases from J; junction bases left unmatched: 9. The CDR3 runs 16 residues. Only in-frame clones appear in the TCRdb table, and some are missing; sequencing was by immunoSEQ multiplex PCR. In the table there are about 40,000 clones, around 90% of which are singletons. The sample comprised peripheral blood. The sequence came from a man in his fifties or sixties with acute or convalescent COVID-19. The rearrangement links TRBV10-1 to TRBJ2-7; TRBD2 agrees at 14 bases. CDR3 nucleotides: TGCGCCAGTTCCGGGACTAGCGGGAGCGGAGCCTACGAGCAGTACTTC. Translating it yields CASSGTSGSGAYEQYF.